This T cell receptor beta chain comes out of a study of blood T cell repertoires in COVID-19. Germline CDR1 and CDR2: LGHDT and YNNKEL (reference sequence). CDR3 length equals 14 residues. Trimming removed 3 bases from V and 8 bases from J, with 16 bases in between. Authors' methods: Reference gene primer amplification in the assay estimated nucleated cell counts. Using immunoSEQ multiplex PCR, the repertoire was profiled, and TCRdb retains in-frame clones only, with some absent. That table gives V, J and clone size, and the DNA gave D and trimming. Among approximately 97,000 clones listed, about 88% were seen once.

J is TRBJ1-1 and V is TRBV3-1 (or the pseudogene TRBV3-2); possibly TRBD1 for D (5 bases). This sequence was found in a man aged 45-60 years with active or convalescent COVID-19. Input material: peripheral blood. In nucleotides, the CDR3 is TGTGCCAGCAGCCATGGGGCCGAAACCCCAGAAGCTTTCTTT. Its translation is CASSHGAETPEAFF.